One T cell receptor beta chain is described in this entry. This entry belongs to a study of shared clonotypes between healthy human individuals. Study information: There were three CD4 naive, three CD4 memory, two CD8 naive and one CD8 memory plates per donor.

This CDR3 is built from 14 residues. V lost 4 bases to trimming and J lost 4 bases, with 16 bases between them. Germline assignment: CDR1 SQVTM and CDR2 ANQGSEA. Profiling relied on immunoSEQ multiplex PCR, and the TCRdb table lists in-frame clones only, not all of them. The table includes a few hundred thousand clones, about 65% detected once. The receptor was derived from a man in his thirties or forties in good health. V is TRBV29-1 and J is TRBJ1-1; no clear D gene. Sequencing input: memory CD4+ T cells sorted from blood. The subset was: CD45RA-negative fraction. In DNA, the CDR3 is TGCAGCGTTGCACCCGGGGTAGTCGGCACTGAAGCTTTCTTT. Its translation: CSVAPGVVGTEAFF. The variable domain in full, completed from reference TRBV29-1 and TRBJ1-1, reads SAVISQKPSRDICQRGTSLTIQCQVDSQVTMMFWYRQQPGQSLTLIATANQGSEATYESGFVIDKFPISRPNLTFSTLTVSNMSPEDSSIYLCSVAPGVVGTEAFFGQGTRLTVV.